The clone carrying this TCR beta chain was picked up one time. Its matching antigen is unknown. Some clones are missing from TCRdb's copy, which holds only in-frame ones; the method was immunoSEQ multiplex PCR. Of 80,000 to 100,000 clones detected, roughly 89% appear once; the ten largest clones hold about 0.18%. This specimen comes from a study of graft-versus-host responses after intestinal transplantation. Study in general: Anti-thymocyte globulin induction was given to all recipients, followed by tacrolimus and steroids for around three years. Notes on the study in general: An association linked early post-transplant HvG declines with peak circulating GvH clone levels. High graft-versus-host to host-versus-graft clonal ratios were found in allografts of patients who had graft-donor T cell macrochimerism. GvH clones were found in recipient marrow; some appeared first in ileum or blood.

V lost 5 bases and J lost 0; bases outside the gene matches: 9. The V gene's germline CDR1 is SGHNT and CDR2 YYREEE (reference sequence). CDR3 size: 17 residues. The chain combines TRBV5-4 with TRBJ2-1, with TRBD2 matching 9 bases. The TCR was taken from a human donor who was the organ donor for an intestinal transplant. This specimen was unstimulated CD4+ T cells sorted from spleen or lymph node cells, taken before transplant. The CDR3 region has the DNA TGTGCCAGCAGACAAGCGGGGGGCCCAAGCTCCTACAATGAGCAGTTCTTC. This sequence encodes CASRQAGGPSSYNEQFF.